The present T cell receptor (beta chain) was sequenced within a study of PD-1 blockade in mismatch repair-deficient tumors. About the study: Patients had over ten mismatch repair-deficient cancer types and were previously treated and progressing.

Regarding this clone: Its antigen is as yet unknown.

With 3 bases removed from V and 2 bases from J, the gap between germline ends came to 7 bases. CDR1 and CDR2 from the germline V gene are SGHNT and YYREEE (reference sequence). The CDR3 totals 13 residues. Study findings and constraints: Tumor-resident clones, often undetectable pretreatment in blood, expanded then contracted after pembrolizumab.

The method was immunoSEQ multiplex PCR; TCRdb's version includes in-frame clones alone and lacks a portion of them. The sample has tens of thousands of clones, approximately 78% seen once. Mismatch repair deficiency was confirmed in all patients, by PCR or immunohistochemistry. The TCR-sequenced patients were a few responders to pembrolizumab. The material sequenced was peripheral blood, taken 44 weeks after starting pembrolizumab. The sequence was obtained from an adult with mismatch repair-deficient cancer. This sequence joins TRBV5-4 and TRBJ2-3; D is uncertain. The CDR3: CASSSRVTDTQYF. CDR3 in DNA: TGTGCCAGCAGCTCCCGGGTCACAGATACGCAGTATTTT.